This TCR beta chain was recovered during a study of shared clonotypes between healthy human individuals. Measured with immunoSEQ multiplex PCR; TCRdb has only the in-frame clones, and not every one. The data hold around 700,000 clones, with less than 85% observed a single time. This clone appeared a single time. Looked up from germline, CDR1 is SGHAT and CDR2 is FQNNGV. The CDR3 has 14 residues. The V and J ends lost 5 bases and 6 bases, in that order; junction bases with no gene match: 5. This chain joins TRBV11-2 and TRBJ2-2; TRBD1 matches 8 bases. The sample was memory CD4+ T cells sorted from blood. Subset indicated: CD45RA-negative fraction. This receptor was taken from a woman aged 25 to 39 in good health. For the CDR3, the DNA is TGTGCCAGCAGCCGGACAGGGAAGCCCGGGGAGCTGTTTTTT. It yields the protein CASSRTGKPGELFF.